Listed here are 28 T cell receptor beta chains from one sample, sequenced in a study of OX40 agonist ivuxolimab in advanced cancers. TCRdb's table, derived via immunoSEQ multiplex PCR, lists solely in-frame clones and lacks some. The profile shows about 28,000 clones, less than 80% of them singletons. The material sequenced was CD4+ or CD8+ T cells sorted from blood, taken in a trial of the OX40 agonist ivuxolimab. All receptors come from an adult with an advanced solid tumor such as melanoma, head and neck, liver or kidney cancer.

The chain uses TRBV6-5 and TRBJ2-2; 8 bases line up with TRBD2. This CDR3 spans 15 amino acids. J was trimmed by 3 bases and V by 6 bases; bases with no gene match: 6. CDR1 and CDR2 from the germline V gene are MNHEY and SVGAGI. In nucleotides, the CDR3 is TGTGCCAGCAGATTTAGCGGGACATACACCGGGGAGCTGTTTTTT. As protein: CASRFSGTYTGELFF.

The chain couples TRBV28 to TRBJ1-5; possibly TRBD1 for D (5 bases). The germline gives CDR1 MDHEN, CDR2 SYDVKM. Trimming cost V 6 bases and J 1 base, with 10 bases left between them. CDR3 length: 14 residues. The DNA of the CDR3 is TGTGCCAGCAGCTACGGGGGAAGCAATCAGCCCCAGCATTTT. Its protein is CASSYGGSNQPQHF.

The chain is built from TRBV28 and TRBJ2-1; 10 nucleotides line up with TRBD2. After removal of 1 base from V and 1 base from J, the junction contained 4 bases not matched to a gene. The germline CDR1 and CDR2 sequences are MDHEN and SYDVKM. This CDR3 contains 17 residues. The CDR3 DNA reads TGTGCCAGCAGTTTATATATTAGCGGGGGGTCCTACAATGAGCAGTTCTTC. It is translated as CASSLYISGGSYNEQFF.

V and J are TRBV29-1 and TRBJ2-2; D remains unclear. V gave up 5 bases and J gave up 4 bases, with 8 bases separating them. Germline assignment: CDR1 SQVTM and CDR2 ANQGSEA. The CDR3 has 12 residues. The chain's CDR3 is CSVRPTTGELFF. The DNA of the CDR3 is TGCAGCGTTCGCCCCACCACCGGGGAGCTGTTTTTT.

V is TRBV6-1 and J is TRBJ2-5; TRBD2 matches at 11 bases. The CDR3 length is 16 residues. CDR1 and CDR2 from the germline V gene are MNHNS and SASEGT. V gave up 4 bases and J gave up 1 base; unmatched junction bases: 5. CDR3 nucleotide sequence: TGTGCCAGCAGTGGCCTAGCGGGGGGACCCCAAGAGACCCAGTACTTC. Its translation: CASSGLAGGPQETQYF.

J is TRBJ2-7 and V is TRBV5-1; TRBD1 agrees at 9 bases. This CDR3 is built from 14 residues. J was trimmed by 3 bases and V by 4 bases; bases with no gene match: 5. Germline loops: CDR1 SGHRS, CDR2 YFSETQ. The CDR3 spells CASSPDRGIYEQYF. CDR3 nucleotide sequence: TGCGCCAGCAGCCCGGACAGGGGCATCTACGAGCAGTACTTC.

The chain has TRBV30 and TRBJ2-7; no firm D call. In germline, CDR1 is GTSNPN, CDR2 SVGIG (reference sequence). The CDR3 spans 13 residues. The V end was cut by 4 bases, the J end by 0 bases, with 10 bases between. Written as DNA, the CDR3 is TGTGCCTGGAATAGTGGGGTCTCCTACGAGCAGTACTTC. This encodes CAWNSGVSYEQYF. Using reference TRBV30 and TRBJ2-7 for the parts outside the CDR3, the full variable domain is SQTIHQWPATLVQPVGSPLSLECTVEGTSNPNLYWYRQAAGRGLQLLFYSVGIGQISSEVPQNLSASRPQDRQFILSSKKLLLSDSGFYLCAWNSGVSYEQYFGPGTRLTVT.

This chain joins TRBV28 and TRBJ2-7; a weak D match, TRBD2 (6 bases). The CDR3 extends over 14 amino acids. Trimming took 8 bases from V and 2 from J, leaving 16 bases between them. Looked up from germline, CDR1 is MDHEN and CDR2 is SYDVKM. CDR3 amino acids: CASEPTGGPYEQYF. The CDR3 bases are TGTGCCAGCGAACCGACCGGAGGGCCCTACGAGCAGTACTTC. The whole variable domain, filled in from reference TRBV28 and TRBJ2-7, reads DVKVTQSSRYLVKRTGEKVFLECVQDMDHENMFWYRQDPGLGLRLIYFSYDVKMKEKGDIPEGYSVSREKKERFSLILESASTNQTSMYLCASEPTGGPYEQYFGPGTRLTVT.

This clone was detected only a few times. This rearrangement joins TRBV19 to TRBJ1-5; 11 bases fit TRBD1. Germline V CDR1 and CDR2: LNHDA, SQIVND (reference sequence). V gave up 4 bases and J gave up 0 bases; unmatched junction bases: 8. The CDR3 has 18 residues. The DNA of the CDR3 is TGTGCCAGTAGTACGACGGACAGGGGGCTTGATAGCAATCAGCCCCAGCATTTT. Translating gives CASSTTDRGLDSNQPQHF.

The sample holds a few counts of this clone. This chain links TRBV9 with TRBJ2-5; the match to TRBD1 covers 9 bases. Germline assignment: CDR1 SGDLS and CDR2 YYNGEE. The CDR3 covers 16 residues. J was trimmed by 4 bases and V by 3 bases; bases with no gene match: 10. The CDR3: CASSGKDTGGLETQYF. In DNA, the CDR3 is TGTGCCAGCAGCGGGAAGGATACAGGGGGCCTAGAGACCCAGTACTTC.

This clone appeared once. The chain joins TRBV4-2 to TRBJ2-7; 9 bases fit TRBD1. CDR1 and CDR2 from the germline V gene are LGHNA and YNFKEQ. V lost 3 bases, J lost 4 bases, and 4 bases stayed unmatched. This CDR3 has 14 residues. The CDR3 spells CASSHGTGLYEQYF. The CDR3 DNA reads as TGTGCCAGCAGCCACGGGACAGGGTTGTACGAGCAGTACTTC.

The V call is TRBV9, the J call TRBJ2-3, with 15 positions matching TRBD2. The CDR3 is 18 amino acids. CDR1 is SGDLS and CDR2 is YYNGEE in the germline V gene. V shed 0 bases, J shed 2 bases, and the junction held 4 bases outside the gene matches. The CDR3 region has the DNA TGTGCCAGCAGCGTAGCAGGGACTAGCGGGGGGATCACAGATACGCAGTATTTT. It translates to CASSVAGTSGGITDTQYF.

The chain carries TRBV7-3 and TRBJ2-1; no firm D call. CDR1 is SGHTA and CDR2 is FQGTGA in the germline V gene. The CDR3 spans 14 residues. V dropped 2 bases and J dropped 5 bases, with 10 bases sitting between them. CDR3 coding DNA: TGTGCCAGCAGCTTACCCGGAGACAACAATGAGCAGTTCTTC. Its protein is CASSLPGDNNEQFF.

V is TRBV7-9 and J is TRBJ2-7; 12 positions match TRBD1. This CDR3 region has 15 residues. V trimming: 5 bases; J trimming: 5 bases; junction bases outside the gene matches: 7. From germline, CDR1 is SEHNR and CDR2 FQNEAQ (reference sequence). The CDR3 coding sequence is TGTGCCAGCAGCCGGGCCGGGACAGGGGGCGACGAGCAGTACTTC. Protein: CASSRAGTGGDEQYF. The whole variable domain, remainder taken from reference TRBV7-9 and TRBJ2-7, is DTGVSQNPRHKITKRGQNVTFRCDPISEHNRLYWYRQTLGQGPEFLTYFQNEAQLEKSRLLSDRFSAERPKGSFSTLEIQRTEQGDSAMYLCASSRAGTGGDEQYFGPGTRLTVT.

V gene TRBV11-3 combines with J gene TRBJ2-1, with a possible D match to TRBD2 (5 bases). The V and J ends lost 5 bases and 7 bases respectively, with 24 bases between them. From germline, CDR1 is SGHNT and CDR2 YENEEA. The CDR3 extends over 17 amino acids. CDR3 DNA sequence: TGTGCCAGCAGCCCATTAGCGAGGCTAGGCAATTGGAATGAGCAGTTCTTC. As protein: CASSPLARLGNWNEQFF.

CDR3: CASPTPTGELFF. The CDR3, as DNA: TGTGCCAGCCCCACCCCCACCGGGGAGCTGTTTTTT. The chain recombines TRBV13 with TRBJ2-2, with D unresolved. The CDR3 spans 12 residues. Between the trimmed V and J ends, which lost 8 bases and 4 bases, there was a span of 8 bases. Germline CDR1 and CDR2: PRHDT and FYEKMQ (reference sequence).

V usage is TRBV7-9 and J usage is TRBJ1-1; 9 nucleotides agree with TRBD1. The J segment lost 3 bases and the V segment lost 2 bases, leaving 4 bases of the junction unmatched. The CDR3 has 15 residues. From germline, CDR1 is SEHNR and CDR2 FQNEAQ (reference sequence). The DNA of the CDR3 is TGTGCCAGCAGCTTAACAGGGGGCGCTTACACTGAAGCTTTCTTT. Protein product: CASSLTGGAYTEAFF.

The rearrangement uses TRBV11-3 and TRBJ2-7; no clear D. The CDR3 extends over 12 amino acids. Germline lookup yields CDR1 SGHNT and CDR2 YENEEA. With 4 bases removed from V and 7 bases from J, the gap between germline ends came to 11 bases. The DNA for the CDR3 is TGTGCCAGCAGCTCATTAGATCGGGAGCAGTACTTC. Translation: CASSSLDREQYF.

J is TRBJ2-2 and V is TRBV28; D perhaps matches TRBD2 (5 bases). V gave up 5 bases and J gave up 1 base, with 11 bases separating them. The germline gives CDR1 MDHEN, CDR2 SYDVKM. The CDR3 loop spans 15 amino acids. CDR3: CASSGYRGNTGELFF. The DNA of the CDR3 is TGTGCCAGCAGTGGCTACCGGGGGAACACCGGGGAGCTGTTTTTT.

The CDR3 protein is CASTGTTGANVLTF. The CDR3 nucleotides are TGTGCCAGTACCGGGACAACTGGGGCCAACGTCCTGACTTTC. The chain carries TRBV2 and TRBJ2-6; D is possibly TRBD1 (6 bases). Germline V gives CDR1 SNHLY, CDR2 FYNNEI. V was pared by 9 bases and J by 2 bases, with 11 bases between. This CDR3 region has 14 residues.

The chain recombines TRBV27 with TRBJ2-3; D is undetermined. This CDR3 has 15 residues. V was pared by 0 bases and J by 3 bases, with 10 bases between. Per germline, CDR1 MNHEY and CDR2 SMNVEV (reference sequence). CDR3 coding DNA: TGTGCCAGCAGTTTATCGCAGGCTGGTACAGATACGCAGTATTTT. This gives the protein CASSLSQAGTDTQYF.

The chain carries TRBV5-1 and TRBJ1-2, with 8 nucleotides matching TRBD1. The germline V gene has CDR1 SGHRS and CDR2 YFSETQ. The CDR3 is 17 residues long. Losses at the gene ends were 0 bases for V and 4 bases for J; bases not matched to a gene: 11. The CDR3 region has the DNA TGCGCCAGCAGCTTGGACACCTTTGAGACAGGGGTCTATGGCTACACCTTC. This codes for CASSLDTFETGVYGYTF.

This clone was recorded a few times. The chain has TRBV9 and TRBJ1-1, with TRBD1 as a possible D gene (6 bases). This CDR3 has 13 residues. V lost 4 bases, J lost 4 bases, and 11 bases lay in between. The germline V gene has CDR1 SGDLS and CDR2 YYNGEE. CDR3 coding DNA: TGTGCCAGCAGCACCGGGACATTCACTGAAGCTTTCTTT. Its translation is CASSTGTFTEAFF. Drawing the rest from reference TRBV9 and TRBJ1-1, the complete variable domain is DSGVTQTPKHLITATGQRVTLRCSPRSGDLSVYWYQQSLDQGLQFLIQYYNGEERAKGNILERFSAQQFPDLHSELNLSSLELGDSALYFCASSTGTFTEAFFGQGTRLTVV.

This chain uses TRBV7-2 with TRBJ2-1, with TRBD2 matching over 11 bases. Germline-derived CDR1 and CDR2 are SGHTA and FQGNSA. V dropped 1 base and J dropped 3; count of bases not matched to a gene: 11. The CDR3 runs 19 residues. CDR3 bases: TGTGCCAGCAGCTTAGTGATAGGTAGCGGGGGGGCCCGCTACAATGAGCAGTTCTTC. This sequence encodes CASSLVIGSGGARYNEQFF.

V is TRBV7-9 and J is TRBJ2-5; TRBD2 might be the D (6 bases). The length of the CDR3 is 16 residues. Germline V gives CDR1 SEHNR, CDR2 FQNEAQ (reference sequence). Trimming took 4 bases from V and 5 from J, leaving 20 bases between them. CDR3 DNA sequence: TGTGCCAGCAGCTCCACGGGGGTGCTAGCCGGTGAGACCCAGTACTTC. Translating gives CASSSTGVLAGETQYF.

V gene TRBV28 combines with J gene TRBJ2-5; TRBD2 matches at 8 bases. The CDR3 contains 16 residues. Per germline, CDR1 MDHEN and CDR2 SYDVKM. J gave up 3 bases and V 3 bases, and 9 bases lay outside the gene matches. CDR3: CASSFRAGGLKETQYF. The CDR3 bases are TGTGCCAGCAGTTTTAGGGCGGGGGGACTAAAAGAGACCCAGTACTTC.

The CDR3 sequence: CASSLIGAGEKLFF. The CDR3 bases are TGTGCCAGCAGCTTGATAGGGGCTGGTGAAAAACTGTTTTTT. The chain joins TRBV5-6 to TRBJ1-4; D might be TRBD1 (5 bases). The germline V gene encodes CDR1 SGHDT and CDR2 YYEEEE. V was shortened by 1 base and J by 7 bases, with 11 bases between the two germline ends. This CDR3 is built from 14 residues.

V gene TRBV5-1 combines with J gene TRBJ2-5, with D unclear. V gave up 5 bases and J gave up 5 bases, with 13 bases separating them. The CDR3 has 13 residues. Germline V CDR1 and CDR2: SGHRS, YFSETQ. The CDR3 sequence is CASRPAGWETQYF. The CDR3 nucleotides read TGCGCCAGCAGACCGGCTGGTTGGGAGACCCAGTACTTC.